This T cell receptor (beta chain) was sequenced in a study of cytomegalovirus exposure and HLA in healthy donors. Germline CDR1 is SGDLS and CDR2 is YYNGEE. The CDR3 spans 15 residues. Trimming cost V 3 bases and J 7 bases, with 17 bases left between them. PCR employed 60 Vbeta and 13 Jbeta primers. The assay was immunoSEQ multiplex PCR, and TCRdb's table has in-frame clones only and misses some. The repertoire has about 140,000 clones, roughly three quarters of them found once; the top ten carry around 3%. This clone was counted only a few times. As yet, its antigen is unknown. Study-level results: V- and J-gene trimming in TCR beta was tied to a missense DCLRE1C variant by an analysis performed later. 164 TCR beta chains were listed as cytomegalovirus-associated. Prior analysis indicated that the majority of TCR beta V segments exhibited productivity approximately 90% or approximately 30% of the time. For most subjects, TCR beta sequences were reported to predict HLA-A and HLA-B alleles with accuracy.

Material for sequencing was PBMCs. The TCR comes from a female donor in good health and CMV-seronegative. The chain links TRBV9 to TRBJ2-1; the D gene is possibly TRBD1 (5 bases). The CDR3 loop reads CASSAGAGYRNEQFF. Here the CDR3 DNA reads TGTGCCAGCAGCGCGGGCGCCGGGTACAGGAATGAGCAGTTCTTC.